Presented here are 2 T cell receptor beta chains from one specimen sequenced in a study of blood T cell repertoires in COVID-19. Assay used: immunoSEQ multiplex PCR; TCRdb lists only in-frame clones, some missing. Here the sample spans fewer than 300,000 clones, about three quarters being singletons. Specimen: peripheral blood. Source of these receptors: a woman of 80 years or more with acute or convalescent COVID-19.

V is TRBV3-1 (or the pseudogene TRBV3-2) and J is TRBJ2-2; 10 nucleotides line up with TRBD2. The V gene end was trimmed by 0 bases and the J gene end by 2 bases; junction bases not matched to a gene: 6. The CDR3 has 18 amino acids. The germline CDR1 and CDR2 sequences are LGHDT and YNNKEL (reference sequence). As DNA, the CDR3 is TGTGCCAGCAGCCAAGACTCTACTAGCGGGGTTAACACCGGGGAGCTGTTTTTT. Its protein product is CASSQDSTSGVNTGELFF.

The chain links TRBV6-6 to TRBJ2-2, with 7 bases matching TRBD2. V gave up 8 bases and J gave up 6 bases; unmatched junction bases: 12. From germline, CDR1 is MNHNY and CDR2 SVGAGI (reference sequence). The CDR3 spans 15 residues. CDR3 amino acids: CASGPSGVGAGELFF. CDR3 in DNA: TGTGCCAGCGGGCCTAGCGGAGTAGGGGCCGGGGAGCTGTTTTTT.